Each of the 29 T cell receptor beta chains below was sequenced from the same sample in a study of blood T cells in healthy people across ages. Sample-barcoded 5' priming and a J-beta primer mix drove a second PCR of about 6 to 12 cycles. A single record per CDR3 protein comes from TCRdb applying MiXCR to the 5' RACE reads. The data hold about 1.1 million distinct CDR3 sequences, with 30% to 40% observed a single time. Sequencing was done on a sample of blood. These receptors came from a man aged 18 to 29 in good health.

This clonotype turned up a few times. The chain joins TRBV9 to TRBJ1-1; a possible D gene is TRBD1 (5 bases). CDR3 length equals 15 residues. Germline loops: CDR1 SGDLS, CDR2 YYNGEE. V was cut by 3 bases and J by 2 bases, with 14 bases left in between. This CDR3 reads CASSEEGQGNTEAFF. CDR3 DNA: TGTGCCAGCAGCGAGGAGGGTCAGGGAAACACTGAAGCTTTCTTT. Full variable domain (rest looked up from reference TRBV9 and TRBJ1-1): DSGVTQTPKHLITATGQRVTLRCSPRSGDLSVYWYQQSLDQGLQFLIQYYNGEERAKGNILERFSAQQFPDLHSELNLSSLELGDSALYFCASSEEGQGNTEAFFGQGTRLTVV.

The chain is built from TRBV9 and TRBJ2-5; 10 bases map to TRBD2. CDR1 is SGDLS, CDR2 YYNGEE, per germline. V shed 0 bases and J 11 bases; nucleotides not matched to a gene: 13. The CDR3 runs to 16 residues. Written as DNA, the CDR3 is TGTGCCAGCAGCGTAGCTCTAGCGGGGGAATACAATGAGCAGTACTTC. Protein sequence: CASSVALAGEYNEQYF.

This rearrangement joins TRBV5-1 to TRBJ1-6, with D uncertain. V was trimmed by 2 bases and J by 8 bases, leaving 14 bases between them. The CDR3 is made up of 15 amino acids. Germline CDR1 and CDR2: SGHRS and YFSETQ. CDR3 sequence: CASSFAATPDSPLHF. In DNA, the CDR3 is TGCGCCAGCAGCTTTGCAGCGACACCCGATTCACCCCTCCACTTT.

In its sample, this clonotype was seen a few times. The J gene is TRBJ2-5, the V gene TRBV4-2; the D gene is possibly TRBD2 (5 bases). The germline V gene has CDR1 LGHNA and CDR2 YNFKEQ. V was cut by 1 base and J by 0 bases, with 12 bases left in between. The CDR3 loop spans 16 amino acids. This chain's CDR3 is CASSQARERYQETQYF. The CDR3 DNA is TGTGCCAGCAGCCAAGCTCGGGAAAGGTACCAAGAGACCCAGTACTTC.

The V call is TRBV7-9, the J call TRBJ1-1, with D unresolved. V gave up 11 bases and J gave up 1 base, with 17 bases separating them. Germline V gives CDR1 SEHNR, CDR2 FQNEAQ (reference sequence). The CDR3 length is 14 residues. This CDR3 reads CAEGLDEPNTEAFF. CDR3 bases: TGTGCCGAGGGATTAGACGAGCCGAACACTGAAGCTTTCTTT.

This clonotype was seen a handful of times. The rearrangement uses TRBV6-1 and TRBJ2-3; the D gene is possibly TRBD1 (6 bases). The CDR3 has 17 amino acids. V gave up 5 bases and J gave up 2 bases, with 20 bases separating them. Germline CDR1 MNHNS, CDR2 SASEGT. The CDR3 coding sequence is TGTGCCAGCAGTCCCACACCACAGGGTTGGGTCACAGATACGCAGTATTTT. Protein sequence: CASSPTPQGWVTDTQYF.

This chain joins TRBV20-1 and TRBJ2-7, with TRBD2 matching 11 bases. This CDR3 comprises 20 residues. Germline CDR1 is DFQATT and CDR2 is SNEGSKA (reference sequence). Trimming at V came to 0 bases and at J to 7 bases, leaving 23 bases not matched to a gene. Here the CDR3 DNA reads TGCAGTGCTAGAGATTCCGGCCCCAATCTAGCGGGGGGCCTTTACAATGAGCAGTACTTC. Its protein product is CSARDSGPNLAGGLYNEQYF.

The V gene is TRBV12-3 or TRBV12-4, the J gene TRBJ2-3; TRBD2 is a possible D gene (5 bases). The CDR3 has 15 amino acids. Deletions cut 4 bases from V and 3 bases from J, with 14 bases between. CDR3 in DNA: TGTGCCAGCAGTTCGGACTGGAAAGGAACAGATACGCAGTATTTT. Encoded protein: CASSSDWKGTDTQYF.

The chain links TRBV7-8 to TRBJ2-3, with D perhaps TRBD1 or TRBD2 (6 bases each). The CDR3 consists of 17 residues. V shed 5 bases and J shed 0 bases, with 18 bases lying between them. Germline V gives CDR1 SGHVS, CDR2 FQNEAQ. CDR3: CASSAKRGPVSTDTQYF. The CDR3 DNA follows: TGTGCCAGCAGCGCGAAACGGGGGCCAGTGAGCACAGATACGCAGTATTTT.

The CDR3 sequence: CASSDATGVSGANVLTF. For the CDR3, the DNA is TGTGCCAGCAGTGATGCGACCGGCGTCTCTGGGGCCAACGTCCTGACTTTC. The chain links TRBV25-1 to TRBJ2-6; D unclear. The germline V gene encodes CDR1 MGHDK and CDR2 SYGVNS. The length of the CDR3 is 17 residues. The germline V and J ends were trimmed by 3 bases and 0 bases, with 12 bases remaining between them.

This sequence joins TRBV11-3 and TRBJ1-1; TRBD1 aligns across 7 bases. The CDR3 consists of 13 residues. Per germline, CDR1 SGHNT and CDR2 YENEEA. Trimming cost V 5 bases and J 7 bases; bases outside gene matches: 7. Here the CDR3 DNA reads TGTGCCAGCAGCCCGAGGGGGCCTGATGAAGCTTTCTTT. Its translation: CASSPRGPDEAFF.

A single count supports this clonotype. The chain links TRBV12-3 or TRBV12-4 to TRBJ2-3; possibly TRBD2 for D (6 bases). V shed 7 bases and J shed 4 bases, with 18 bases lying between them. This CDR3 has 15 amino acids. The CDR3 nucleotides read TGTGCCAGCACCCGGACACTCCCTAGCGCAGATACGCAGTATTTT. Its protein is CASTRTLPSADTQYF.

The table lists this clonotype with many counts. The rearrangement uses TRBV18 and TRBJ2-3, with D possibly being TRBD1 or TRBD2 (5 bases each). This CDR3 has 13 residues. V lost 4 bases, J lost 5 bases, and 10 bases lay in between. CDR1 is KGHSH and CDR2 is LQKENI in the germline V gene. For the CDR3, the DNA is TGTGCCAGCTCACTCGGGACCCAAGATACGCAGTATTTT. Translation: CASSLGTQDTQYF.

This chain connects TRBV20-1 to TRBJ1-2; 9 bases align to TRBD1. J lost 8 bases, V lost 0 bases, and 13 bases had no gene match. CDR3 length equals 16 residues. Germline-derived CDR1 and CDR2 are DFQATT and SNEGSKA (reference sequence). Written as DNA, the CDR3 is TGCAGTGCTAGAGATCCCATATCCGGGACAGGGAAAGGCTACACCTTC. It translates to CSARDPISGTGKGYTF.

Points on this clonotype: Mismatch with germline at one junction end may stem from a read error. The V gene is TRBV5-4, the J gene TRBJ1-6, with D maybe TRBD1 (5 bases). CDR1 and CDR2 (germline): SGHNT, YYREEE (reference sequence). The CDR3 contains 14 residues. The DNA of the CDR3 is TGTACCAGCAGCTTGAGGGGATATAATTCACCCCTCCACTTT. It yields the protein CTSSLRGYNSPLHF.

The chain recombines TRBV21-1 with TRBJ1-2. TRBV21-1 is marked as a pseudogene. The CDR3 contains 18 residues. The CDR3 loop reads CASSPIGVRHRGDYGYTF. CDR3 DNA: TGTGCCAGCAGCCCAATTGGGGTAAGGCATCGAGGAGACTATGGCTACACCTTC.

This rearrangement joins TRBV4-1 to TRBJ2-2; D not certain. The CDR3 has 15 residues. CDR1 is MGHRA and CDR2 is YSYEKL in the germline V gene. V lost 2 bases and J 1 base, leaving 8 bases between the germline ends. CDR3 sequence: CASSQQAQNTGELFF. CDR3 nucleotides: TGCGCCAGCAGCCAACAGGCCCAGAACACCGGGGAGCTGTTTTTT.

The chain is built from TRBV7-2 and TRBJ2-1; 8 nucleotides agree with TRBD2. Looked up from germline, CDR1 is SGHTA and CDR2 is FQGNSA. CDR3 length: 16 amino acids. With 7 bases clipped from V and 5 bases from J, the junction kept 13 bases outside the gene matches. CDR3 protein: CASTLQVAGNHNEQFF. In nucleotides, the CDR3 is TGTGCCAGCACGCTCCAGGTAGCGGGGAACCACAATGAGCAGTTCTTC.

V is TRBV10-3 and J is TRBJ1-2, with D possibly TRBD1 on 6 matching bases. The V and J ends lost 6 bases and 3 bases respectively, with 14 bases between them. Germline V gene lookup returns CDR1 ENHRY and CDR2 SYGVKD. This CDR3 region has 14 residues. The CDR3 DNA follows: TGTGCCATCAGGACGGTGGACAGAGACTATGGCTACACCTTC. It translates to CAIRTVDRDYGYTF.

This clonotype was recorded a few times. The CDR3: CASSLPDRGTEAFF. In nucleotides, the CDR3 is TGTGCCAGCAGTCTTCCGGACAGGGGGACTGAAGCTTTCTTT. The chain combines TRBV28 with TRBJ1-1, with 10 bases aligning to TRBD1. Per germline, CDR1 MDHEN and CDR2 SYDVKM. With 5 bases clipped from V and 5 bases from J, the junction kept 5 bases outside the gene matches. The CDR3 totals 14 residues.

Points on this clonotype: Since a much larger clone is just one base distant, this may be a read error. The chain links TRBV29-1 to TRBJ2-1; 7 bases are a match to TRBD2. Germline CDR1 reads SQVTM; CDR2 reads ANQGSEA. The V segment lost 7 bases and the J segment 7 bases; nucleotides outside the gene matches: 13. This CDR3 region has 14 residues. CDR3 nucleotide sequence: TGCAGCGCTAGGGGACGAGCGGGAAGAAATGAGCAGTTCTTC. Its protein is CSARGRAGRNEQFF.

The chain carries TRBV20-1 and TRBJ1-1; 7 nucleotides line up with TRBD1. With V trimmed by 5 bases and J by 3 bases, 3 bases remained unmatched. The CDR3 runs to 12 residues. Germline CDR1 is DFQATT and CDR2 is SNEGSKA (reference sequence). CDR3 nucleotide sequence: TGCAGTGCTCTTGACAGGGACACTGAAGCTTTCTTT. Translating gives CSALDRDTEAFF.

This rearrangement joins TRBV12-3 or TRBV12-4 to TRBJ2-7; TRBD1 aligns across 8 bases. This CDR3 contains 15 residues. V shed 4 bases, J shed 1 base, and the junction held 6 bases outside the gene matches. CDR3 protein: CASSWTGPTSYEQYF. CDR3 nucleotides: TGTGCCAGCAGTTGGACAGGGCCTACTTCCTACGAGCAGTACTTC.

This clonotype was observed a few times. The CDR3 nucleotides read TGTGCCAGCAGTTTCGGGGAGCTAGCCAAAAACATTCAGTACTTC. The encoded protein is CASSFGELAKNIQYF. The gene calls are TRBV12-3 or TRBV12-4 and TRBJ2-4, with D maybe TRBD2 (5 bases). This CDR3 is 15 amino acids long. The V end was cut by 3 bases, the J end by 0 bases, with 9 bases between.

The V gene is TRBV7-6, the J gene TRBJ1-4, with a tentative D call TRBD1 (6 bases). Trimming removed 1 base at V and 5 bases at J, with 11 bases between. The CDR3 contains 15 residues. Germline V gene data show CDR1 as SGHVS and CDR2 as FNYEAQ. CDR3 sequence (DNA): TGTGCCAGCAGCTTAGTGGACAGTCCAAATGAAAAACTGTTTTTT. The encoded protein is CASSLVDSPNEKLFF.

This clonotype came up once. The chain couples TRBV7-9 to TRBJ1-6; D gene unclear. V dropped 7 bases and J dropped 10 bases, with 11 bases sitting between them. The germline gives CDR1 SEHNR, CDR2 FQNEAQ (reference sequence). CDR3 length equals 12 residues. The chain's CDR3 is CASTSQGSPLHF. The CDR3 DNA reads TGTGCCAGCACCTCGCAAGGATCACCCCTCCACTTT. The full variable domain, completed using reference TRBV7-9 and TRBJ1-6, is DTGVSQNPRHKITKRGQNVTFRCDPISEHNRLYWYRQTLGQGPEFLTYFQNEAQLEKSRLLSDRFSAERPKGSFSTLEIQRTEQGDSAMYLCASTSQGSPLHFGNGTRLTVT.

The chain recombines TRBV7-2 with TRBJ2-2; D ambiguous. The V gene lost 2 bases and the J gene lost 8 bases, with 6 bases spanning the gap. The germline CDR1 and CDR2 sequences are SGHTA and FQGNSA. The CDR3 sequence is 12 residues long. CDR3 loop: CASSLSVGELFF. DNA of the CDR3: TGTGCCAGCAGCTTATCCGTAGGGGAGCTGTTTTTT.

This chain uses TRBV20-1 with TRBJ1-5; weak D call: TRBD1 (5 bases). Germline values: CDR1 DFQATT, CDR2 SNEGSKA (reference sequence). V lost 5 bases, J lost 4 bases, and 9 bases lay in between. This CDR3 contains 12 residues. CDR3 in amino acids: CSAAGTNQPQHF. CDR3 bases: TGCAGTGCTGCCGGGACGAATCAGCCCCAGCATTTT.

The sample holds many counts of this clonotype. This chain uses TRBV29-1 with TRBJ1-2; 10 nucleotides align to TRBD1. CDR1 is SQVTM and CDR2 is ANQGSEA in the germline V gene. The CDR3 is made up of 13 amino acids. V lost 6 bases to trimming and J lost 0 bases; unmatched junction nucleotides: 1. In DNA form, the CDR3 reads TGCAGCGTGGGACAGGGGTCTAACTATGGCTACACCTTC. Its protein product is CSVGQGSNYGYTF.